What follows describes a single T cell receptor beta chain. This record comes from a study of blood T cell repertoires in COVID-19. Methods used by the authors: Nucleated cell counts were estimated from reference gene primer amplification. Repertoires were generated with immunoSEQ multiplex PCR, while TCRdb's copy carries only in-frame clones and drops some. That table gives V, J and clone size, and the DNA gave D and trimming. This sample yields over 200,000 clones, of which about 80% are seen a single time; about 15% belongs to the top ten. J was trimmed by 3 bases and V by 4 bases; bases with no gene match: 8. Germline-derived CDR1 and CDR2 are SGDLS and YYNGEE. The CDR3 consists of 16 residues. Participant-reported clinical history was the basis for cohort assignment.

The rearrangement uses TRBV9 and TRBJ2-1; 9 positions match TRBD2. Sequences were obtained from PBMCs or T cells enriched from blood (not recorded which). This TCR came from a middle-aged man who had recovered from COVID-19. As DNA, the CDR3 is TGTGCCAGCAGCCCTAGCGGGGCCGCCGTCTACAATGAGCAGTTCTTC. It translates to CASSPSGAAVYNEQFF. Full variable domain (rest looked up from reference TRBV9 and TRBJ2-1): DSGVTQTPKHLITATGQRVTLRCSPRSGDLSVYWYQQSLDQGLQFLIQYYNGEERAKGNILERFSAQQFPDLHSELNLSSLELGDSALYFCASSPSGAAVYNEQFFGPGTRLTVL.